Below are 12 T cell receptor beta chains sequenced from a single sample in a study of blood T cell repertoires in COVID-19. Generated by immunoSEQ multiplex PCR, the TCRdb table keeps only in-frame clones and is missing some. The table shows under 350,000 clones, with around nine tenths occurring only once. The sequenced sample consisted of PBMCs or T cells enriched from blood (not recorded which). The receptors here all came from a man in his fifties or sixties who had recovered from COVID-19.

V and J are TRBV5-1 and TRBJ1-3, with no clear D. Germline CDR1 SGHRS, CDR2 YFSETQ. This CDR3 has 14 residues. The V gene lost 0 bases and the J gene lost 0 bases, with 4 bases spanning the gap. The CDR3 sequence is CASSLEYSGNTIYF. DNA of the CDR3: TGCGCCAGCAGCTTGGAATACTCTGGAAACACCATATATTTT.

The chain uses TRBV10-1 and TRBJ2-4; TRBD1 might be the D (6 bases). Per germline, CDR1 WNHNN and CDR2 SYGVQD (reference sequence). The length of the CDR3 is 17 residues. The germline V and J ends were trimmed by 4 bases and 3 bases, with 19 bases remaining between them. The chain's CDR3 is CASSARTDRIVKNIQYF. CDR3 bases: TGCGCCAGCAGTGCCCGGACAGACAGGATTGTCAAAAACATTCAGTACTTC.

The DNA for the CDR3 is TGTGCCAGCACCAGGGTGAGCTCGAACACTGAAGCTTTCTTT. Translating it yields CASTRVSSNTEAFF. J is TRBJ1-1 and V is TRBV6-5, with D perhaps matching TRBD1 (5 bases). CDR3 length equals 14 residues. The ends were cut back, 7 bases at V and 1 base at J, with 13 bases in the middle. CDR1 is MNHEY and CDR2 is SVGAGI in the germline V gene.

This chain links TRBV2 with TRBJ1-6, with TRBD1 identical over 8 bases. The CDR3 covers 14 residues. Per germline, CDR1 SNHLY and CDR2 FYNNEI. V dropped 6 bases and J dropped 6; count of bases not matched to a gene: 4. CDR3 sequence: CASSQGAGNSPLHF. The CDR3 DNA sequence: TGTGCCAGCAGCCAGGGGGCGGGTAATTCACCCCTCCACTTT.

The gene calls are TRBV6-2 or TRBV6-3 and TRBJ1-2, with TRBD1 as a possible D gene (5 bases). The V end lost 2 bases, the J end lost 6 bases, and 16 bases lay between the germline ends. Germline values: CDR1 MNHEY, CDR2 SVGEGT. The CDR3 sequence is 15 residues long. The CDR3 nucleotides are TGTGCCAGCAGTTACGCGGGGCTGCCCTCGGATGGCTACACCTTC. Encoded protein: CASSYAGLPSDGYTF.

The V gene is TRBV27, the J gene TRBJ1-2; D ambiguous. Germline V gene sequence: CDR1 MNHEY, CDR2 SMNVEV (reference sequence). CDR3 size: 14 residues. The ends were cut back, 2 bases at V and 4 bases at J, with 11 bases in the middle. In DNA form, the CDR3 reads TGTGCCAGCAGTTTAAGCCGCGGATCCTATGGCTACACCTTC. Amino acid sequence: CASSLSRGSYGYTF.

The chain is built from TRBV12-3 or TRBV12-4 and TRBJ1-2, with 9 bases that match TRBD1. The junction had 3 bases not matched to a gene; V was cut back by 5 bases and J by 5 bases. This CDR3 comprises 13 residues. In nucleotides, the CDR3 is TGTGCCAGCAGTAGGGACAGGGCATATGGCTACACCTTC. This codes for CASSRDRAYGYTF.

The chain has TRBV5-4 and TRBJ2-7; D uncertain. CDR3 length equals 14 residues. Trimming shortened V by 0 bases and J by 3 bases, and 10 bases separated the two germline ends. Germline V gene sequence: CDR1 SGHNT, CDR2 YYREEE (reference sequence). The CDR3 spells CASSLASQIYEQYF. The CDR3 DNA is TGTGCCAGCAGCTTGGCCAGTCAGATCTACGAGCAGTACTTC.

This clone occurred once. The V gene is TRBV10-2, the J gene TRBJ2-1; 10 positions agree with TRBD2. CDR1 WSHSY and CDR2 SAAADI come from the germline V gene. This CDR3 is 19 amino acids long. Germline trimming cut 0 bases from V and 1 base from J; bases unmatched to any gene: 9. CDR3 region: CASSESNLAGEGSYNEQFF. CDR3 nucleotides: TGCGCCAGCAGTGAGTCGAACCTAGCGGGAGAGGGATCCTACAATGAGCAGTTCTTC.

The chain combines TRBV21-1 with TRBJ2-1; the table's D call, TRBD1, has no DNA check behind it. TRBV21-1 is reported as a pseudogene. The CDR3 contains 15 residues. The CDR3 spells CASSKPGQIYNEQFF. The CDR3 DNA is TGTGCCAGCAGCAAACCGGGACAAATCTACAATGAGCAGTTCTTC.

On this clone: The identical CDR3 is also encoded by other nucleotide sequences in the sample. V and J are TRBV6-4 and TRBJ1-1, with TRBD1 identical over 11 bases. Germline V gene lookup returns CDR1 MRHNA and CDR2 SNTAGT. V gave up 3 bases and J gave up 5 bases; unmatched junction bases: 2. The CDR3 has 14 residues. CDR3: CASSEGQGGTEAFF. In DNA form, the CDR3 reads TGTGCCAGCAGTGAGGGACAGGGGGGGACTGAAGCTTTCTTT.

The chain joins TRBV9 to TRBJ1-5, with D unresolved. Germline V gene sequence: CDR1 SGDLS, CDR2 YYNGEE. The length of the CDR3 is 13 residues. Trimming shortened V by 4 bases and J by 2 bases, and 7 bases separated the two germline ends. The DNA of the CDR3 is TGTGCCAGCAGCCCGGAGGGCAATCAGCCCCAGCATTTT. It encodes CASSPEGNQPQHF.